A single sample gave rise to the 20 T cell receptor beta chains below, sequenced in a study of OX40 agonist ivuxolimab in advanced cancers. Clones were read by immunoSEQ multiplex PCR, and TCRdb kept only the in-frame ones, dropping some. In the table there are 100,000 to 150,000 clones, about nine tenths of which are singletons. The sequenced sample was CD4+ or CD8+ T cells sorted from blood, obtained in a trial of the OX40 agonist ivuxolimab. The source is an adult with an advanced solid tumor such as melanoma, head and neck, liver or kidney cancer.

This clone was counted a single time. The gene calls are TRBV19 and TRBJ1-1; D remains ambiguous. This CDR3 is built from 17 residues. Germline V gene sequence: CDR1 LNHDA, CDR2 SQIVND (reference sequence). V dropped 2 bases and J dropped 1 base, with 17 bases sitting between them. The chain's CDR3 is CASSITPGLIQNTEAFF. CDR3 sequence (DNA): TGTGCCAGTAGTATAACCCCTGGGTTGATCCAGAACACTGAAGCTTTCTTT.

The chain recombines TRBV6-5 with TRBJ2-2, with D perhaps TRBD2 (6 bases). This CDR3 is built from 16 residues. Trimming took 0 bases from V and 6 from J, leaving 14 bases between them. Germline V lookup: CDR1 MNHEY, CDR2 SVGAGI. CDR3 region: CASSYSGWEAAGELFF. CDR3 bases: TGTGCCAGCAGTTACTCCGGTTGGGAGGCGGCCGGGGAGCTGTTTTTT.

This sequence joins TRBV18 and TRBJ2-3; 7 bases align to TRBD2. V gave up 2 bases and J gave up 5 bases; unmatched junction bases: 7. Germline lookup yields CDR1 KGHSH and CDR2 LQKENI. CDR3 length equals 15 residues. The CDR3 protein is CASSPSSGKVDTQYF. CDR3 bases: TGTGCCAGCTCACCATCCAGCGGGAAGGTAGATACGCAGTATTTT. Full variable domain (outside the CDR3, taken from reference TRBV18 and TRBJ2-3): NAGVMQNPRHLVRRRGQEARLRCSPMKGHSHVYWYRQLPEEGLKFMVYLQKENIIDESGMPKERFSAEFPKEGPSILRIQQVVRGDSAAYFCASSPSSGKVDTQYFGPGTRLTVL.

This clone has just one count. V is TRBV19 and J is TRBJ2-3; D may be TRBD1 (5 bases). CDR1 is LNHDA, CDR2 SQIVND, per germline (reference sequence). With 3 bases removed from V and 2 bases from J, the gap between germline ends came to 6 bases. The CDR3 loop spans 13 amino acids. The CDR3, as DNA: TGTGCCAGTAGTATCAGGGACACAGATACGCAGTATTTT. Translated: CASSIRDTDTQYF.

V is TRBV30 and J is TRBJ1-4; D unresolved. CDR3 length equals 13 residues. With 1 base removed from V and 7 bases from J, the gap between germline ends came to 10 bases. The V gene's germline CDR1 is GTSNPN and CDR2 SVGIG (reference sequence). CDR3 region: CAWSGTPSEKLFF. The CDR3 nucleotides read TGTGCCTGGAGTGGGACGCCCAGTGAAAAACTGTTTTTT.

This clone was observed a single time. The chain is built from TRBV5-1 and TRBJ2-2, with a weak D call TRBD2 (6 bases). The V gene lost 1 base and the J gene lost 4 bases, with 17 bases spanning the gap. CDR1 and CDR2 (germline): SGHRS, YFSETQ. CDR3 size: 17 residues. The CDR3 DNA reads as TGCGCCAGCAGCTTGAGCTTGGGGACTCCGAGCACCGGGGAGCTGTTTTTT. It codes for CASSLSLGTPSTGELFF.

This clone was seen a single time. The rearrangement links TRBV7-2 to TRBJ1-1, with D perhaps matching TRBD1 (5 bases). CDR3 length: 15 residues. CDR1 SGHTA and CDR2 FQGNSA come from the germline V gene. V was pared by 3 bases and J by 0 bases, with 11 bases between. Here the CDR3 reads CASSFTGIMNTEAFF. The CDR3 DNA is TGTGCCAGCAGCTTTACAGGAATCATGAACACTGAAGCTTTCTTT.

The chain uses TRBV4-3 and TRBJ2-1; tentative D call: TRBD2 (6 bases). CDR1 LGHNA and CDR2 YSLEER come from the germline V gene. Trimming cost V 0 bases and J 7 bases, with 13 bases left between them. The CDR3 covers 15 residues. The CDR3 spells CASSQDSGSGNEQFF. The CDR3, as DNA: TGCGCCAGCAGCCAAGATTCCGGGAGCGGTAATGAGCAGTTCTTC.

This chain connects TRBV28 to TRBJ2-1; 8 bases are a match to TRBD2. The CDR3 has 14 residues. CDR1 is MDHEN, CDR2 SYDVKM, per germline. The ends lost 3 bases at V and 4 bases at J; junction bases unmatched: 2. Here the CDR3 reads CASSFREGYNEQFF. Written as DNA, the CDR3 is TGTGCCAGCAGTTTCCGGGAGGGGTACAATGAGCAGTTCTTC.

This chain connects TRBV20-1 to TRBJ2-7; no definite D call. This CDR3 spans 11 amino acids. V was trimmed by 3 bases and J by 5 bases, leaving 8 bases between them. Per germline, CDR1 DFQATT and CDR2 SNEGSKA (reference sequence). For the CDR3, the DNA is TGCAGTGCTAGTTCAGGAGACGAGCAGTACTTC. Its protein product is CSASSGDEQYF.

The chain is built from TRBV9 and TRBJ2-7, with 7 positions matching TRBD1. The ends lost 0 bases at V and 2 bases at J; junction bases unmatched: 2. Germline V gene lookup returns CDR1 SGDLS and CDR2 YYNGEE. This CDR3 comprises 14 residues. The chain's CDR3 is CASSVAGTAYEQYF. The CDR3 DNA is TGTGCCAGCAGCGTAGCTGGGACAGCCTACGAGCAGTACTTC.

For the CDR3, the DNA is TGTGCCAGCAGCTTGGAGGGGACAGGGGGCGCGGGCGGCTACACCTTC. It codes for CASSLEGTGGAGGYTF. The gene calls are TRBV5-8 and TRBJ1-2; 12 nucleotides match TRBD1. The junction had 8 bases not matched to a gene; V was cut back by 0 bases and J by 8 bases. CDR3 length: 16 amino acids. In germline, CDR1 is SGHTS, CDR2 YDEGEE. The complete variable domain, with remaining parts taken from reference TRBV5-8 and TRBJ1-2, reads EAGVTQSPTHLIKTRGQQATLRCSPISGHTSVYWYQQALGLGLQFLLWYDEGEERNRGNFPPRFSGRQFPNYSSELNVNALELEDSALYLCASSLEGTGGAGGYTFGSGTRLTVV.

This chain uses TRBV28 with TRBJ1-2; D ambiguous. The length of the CDR3 is 12 residues. The germline V gene encodes CDR1 MDHEN and CDR2 SYDVKM. The V gene lost 4 bases and the J gene lost 4 bases, with 7 bases spanning the gap. The CDR3 coding sequence is TGTGCCAGCAGTTCAGGTTCCTATGGCTACACCTTC. It specifies CASSSGSYGYTF.

The gene calls are TRBV9 and TRBJ2-2; D perhaps matches TRBD2 (6 bases). The CDR3 contains 16 residues. Per germline, CDR1 SGDLS and CDR2 YYNGEE. Trimming stripped 1 base from V and 2 bases from J, with 12 bases between. CDR3: CASSVRSGLNTGELFF. DNA of the CDR3: TGTGCCAGCAGCGTAAGGAGCGGACTAAACACCGGGGAGCTGTTTTTT. Looking up the rest from reference TRBV9 and TRBJ2-2 gives the full variable domain: DSGVTQTPKHLITATGQRVTLRCSPRSGDLSVYWYQQSLDQGLQFLIQYYNGEERAKGNILERFSAQQFPDLHSELNLSSLELGDSALYFCASSVRSGLNTGELFFGEGSRLTVL.

This clone has just one count. The gene calls are TRBV9 and TRBJ1-1; tentatively, D is TRBD1 (5 bases). The V end was cut by 4 bases, the J end by 5 bases, with 18 bases between. In germline, CDR1 is SGDLS, CDR2 YYNGEE. This CDR3 comprises 15 residues. CDR3 region: CASSYLGESGTEAFF. The CDR3 region has the DNA TGTGCCAGCAGCTACCTGGGGGAGAGTGGGACTGAAGCTTTCTTT.

The chain carries TRBV7-6 and TRBJ1-1; D call uncertain. Trimming shortened V by 5 bases and J by 3 bases, and 16 bases separated the two germline ends. The CDR3 runs to 15 residues. Germline V gene sequence: CDR1 SGHVS, CDR2 FNYEAQ. CDR3 in DNA: TGTGCCAGCAGCCCCCGCCGGGTAGTCGACACTGAAGCTTTCTTT. Protein: CASSPRRVVDTEAFF.

J is TRBJ1-6 and V is TRBV13, with TRBD1 as a possible D gene (5 bases). The ends were cut back, 5 bases at V and 6 bases at J, with 11 bases in the middle. There are 14 residues in the CDR3. Germline CDR1 PRHDT, CDR2 FYEKMQ (reference sequence). The CDR3 loop reads CASSLDRGNSPLHF. The CDR3 DNA is TGTGCCAGCAGCCTTGATAGGGGTAATTCACCCCTCCACTTT.

This clone came up once. This chain uses TRBV9 with TRBJ2-3; weak D call: TRBD2 (5 bases). CDR3 length equals 14 residues. Germline lookup yields CDR1 SGDLS and CDR2 YYNGEE. V lost 4 bases to trimming and J lost 8 bases, with 17 bases between them. The CDR3 region has the DNA TGTGCCAGCAGCCTCGGAGGACCCACGGGTACGCAGTATTTT. Its translation: CASSLGGPTGTQYF.

The gene calls are TRBV5-6 and TRBJ2-7; 7 bases match TRBD1. V gave up 3 bases and J gave up 1 base; unmatched junction bases: 1. Germline CDR1 SGHDT, CDR2 YYEEEE. The CDR3 contains 13 residues. CDR3 DNA: TGTGCCAGCAGCTCGGGACAGTCCTACGAGCAGTACTTC. The encoded protein is CASSSGQSYEQYF. Using reference TRBV5-6 and TRBJ2-7 for the parts outside the CDR3, the full variable domain is DAGVTQSPTHLIKTRGQQVTLRCSPKSGHDTVSWYQQALGQGPQFIFQYYEEEERQRGNFPDRFSGHQFPNYSSELNVNALLLGDSALYLCASSSGQSYEQYFGPGTRLTVT.

The V and J genes are TRBV18 and TRBJ1-1; D gene unclear. Looked up from germline, CDR1 is KGHSH and CDR2 is LQKENI. The CDR3 totals 15 residues. Trimming pared 3 bases from V and 1 base from J, leaving 12 bases between. The CDR3: CASSPPGSPNTEAFF. Here the CDR3 DNA reads TGTGCCAGCTCACCTCCCGGGTCACCGAACACTGAAGCTTTCTTT.